These T cell receptor beta chains were read from a single sample in a study of blood T cell repertoires in COVID-19. Produced via immunoSEQ multiplex PCR; TCRdb's table is partial and in-frame only. The data show around 210,000 clones, 60% to 85% seen once. The sample consisted of peripheral blood. These receptors all come from a woman aged 70 to 79 with acute or convalescent COVID-19. The CDR3 runs from the conserved cysteine through the conserved F or W. The order of the fields is J gene, D gene, V gene, CDR3 length, clone size, CDR3 DNA, CDR3 protein. The D gene is left open where the match is weak. Size tells how often a clone was seen (once, few, many) or the class of an expanded clone, and some rows leave it out.

TRBJ2-1	-	TRBV2	14	-	TGTGCCAGCAGGGCGAGGTTTGCGCACAATGAGCAGTTCTTC	CASRARFAHNEQFF
TRBJ1-2	TRBD1	TRBV30	13	-	TGTGCCTGGCAGGAGGGGGCGGGCTATGGCTACACCTTC	CAWQEGAGYGYTF
TRBJ2-5	TRBD1	TRBV6-6	15	-	TGTGCCAGCAGTTACTTAACAGGGGGCCAAGAGACCCAGTACTTC	CASSYLTGGQETQYF
TRBJ2-7	TRBD2	TRBV24-1	16	once	TGTGCCACCAGTGATCCGCTAGCGGGAAAGGTCGACGAGCAGTACTTC	CATSDPLAGKVDEQYF
TRBJ2-5	-	TRBV6-5	12	-	TGTGCCAGCAGTTTGGCAGGAGAGACCCAGTACTTC	CASSLAGETQYF
TRBJ2-5	TRBD1	TRBV28	14	-	TGTGCCAGCAGTTCGGGACAGATCCAAGAGACCCAGTACTTC	CASSSGQIQETQYF
TRBJ2-3	TRBD1	TRBV4-1	16	-	TGCGCCAGCAGCCAACAGAACAGGGGTGGGACAGATACGCAGTATTTT	CASSQQNRGGTDTQYF
TRBJ2-5	TRBD1	TRBV5-8	16	-	TGTGCCAGCAGCTGGGGGACAGGGAGGGAACAAGAGACCCAGTACTTC	CASSWGTGREQETQYF
TRBJ2-3	-	TRBV28	16	-	TGTGCCAGCAGTCCCTCCCATAGCTCGGTTCGCGATACGCAGTATTTT	CASSPSHSSVRDTQYF
TRBJ2-1	-	TRBV7-2	15	-	TGTGCCAGCAGCCCCTCGGGGGGCGCGGCGGATGAGCAGTTCTTC	CASSPSGGAADEQFF
TRBJ2-7	TRBD2	TRBV6-5	15	-	TGTGCCAGCAGTTACTCGCAGCGGGGGTCCTACGAGCAGTACTTC	CASSYSQRGSYEQYF
TRBJ2-1	-	TRBV5-8	15	-	TGTGCCAGCAGCTTACAGGGAAGCTCCTACAATGAGCAGTTCTTC	CASSLQGSSYNEQFF
TRBJ2-3	-	TRBV5-1	16	-	TGCGCCAGCAGCTTGGCCGTGCAGGGGCTCTCAGATACGCAGTATTTT	CASSLAVQGLSDTQYF
TRBJ1-3	TRBD1	TRBV7-9	14	-	TGTGCCAGCAGCCAGGGACAGTCGGGAAACACCATATATTTT	CASSQGQSGNTIYF
TRBJ1-4	TRBD1	TRBV18	15	-	TGTGCCAGCTCACCATCTCCGGGACAGCACCAAAAACTGTTTTTT	CASSPSPGQHQKLFF
TRBJ2-5	TRBD2	TRBV7-2	14	-	TGTGCCAGCAGCCCTACTAGCGGACAAGAGACCCAGTACTTC	CASSPTSGQETQYF
TRBJ1-2	-	TRBV28	12	-	TGTGCCAGCAGTTTCAGCGTTTATGGCTACACCTTC	CASSFSVYGYTF
TRBJ2-7	TRBD2	TRBV6-5	15	-	TGTGCCAGCAGTTACTCCCCTAGCGGGTCTAACGAGCAGTACTTC	CASSYSPSGSNEQYF
TRBJ1-6	-	TRBV28	12	-	TGTGCCAGCAGTTTTAGTAATTCACCCCTCCACTTT	CASSFSNSPLHF
TRBJ2-2	TRBD2	TRBV9	19	-	TGTGCCAGCAGCAAAAAACTAGCGGGAGACACCGCGAACACCGGGGAGCTGTTTTTT	CASSKKLAGDTANTGELFF
TRBJ2-7	-	TRBV25-1	15	once	TGTGCCAGCAGTGACCTCTCCAGGGTTTCCTACGAGCAGTACTTC	CASSDLSRVSYEQYF
TRBJ2-7	TRBD2	TRBV11-2	16	-	TGTGCCAGCAGCTTAGATGTGGCGGGAGGGCCCCACGAGCAGTACTTC	CASSLDVAGGPHEQYF
TRBJ1-2	-	TRBV24-1	13	few	TGTGCCACCAGTGCTAACCGATACTATGGCTACACCTTC	CATSANRYYGYTF
TRBJ2-7	TRBD2	TRBV27	14	-	TGTGCCAGCTCTCTTGGGAGCGGGGGTTACGAGCAGTACTTC	CASSLGSGGYEQYF
TRBJ1-2	TRBD1	TRBV3-1/TRBV3-2	13	few	TGTGCCAGCAGCCCGACAGGGGGCGGTGGCTACACCTTC	CASSPTGGGGYTF